These T cell receptor beta chains were read from a single sample in a study of T cells expressing NK-cell markers. Following a re-call of the 5' RACE reads, TCRdb has one entry per CDR3 protein and lacks DNA. The sample has about 260,000 distinct CDR3 sequences; the top ten hold 4.2%. The sequencing sample was made of blood T cells: a sorted CD56 or NKG2C T cell subset, CD4+ or CD8+ T cells, or bulk PBMC T cells (not recorded which). These receptors came from a woman aged 18 to 75 in good health. The CDR3 runs from the conserved cysteine through the conserved F or W. Fields, in order: J gene, V gene, CDR3 protein.

j_gene: TRBJ2-5
v_gene: TRBV20-1
CDR3aa: CSASALRAGGAQETQYF

j_gene: TRBJ1-5
v_gene: TRBV3-1
CDR3aa: CASSQGRGHSNQPQHF

j_gene: TRBJ2-2
v_gene: TRBV4-2
CDR3aa: CASSRMGLQGGTGELFF

j_gene: TRBJ2-1
v_gene: TRBV12-5
CDR3aa: CASGLQSNEQFF

j_gene: TRBJ2-1
v_gene: TRBV7-2
CDR3aa: CASSPETSGNEQFF

j_gene: TRBJ2-7
v_gene: TRBV6-2/TRBV6-3
CDR3aa: CASSYDRVLSYEQYF

j_gene: TRBJ1-1
v_gene: TRBV5-1
CDR3aa: CASSFTATGPNTEAFF

j_gene: TRBJ2-4
v_gene: TRBV4-3
CDR3aa: CASSQDIAGGRQAKNIQYF

j_gene: TRBJ2-3
v_gene: TRBV12-3/TRBV12-4
CDR3aa: CASSPDGRGTDTQYF

j_gene: TRBJ2-7
v_gene: TRBV12-3/TRBV12-4
CDR3aa: CASSLPGQVAYEQYF

j_gene: TRBJ1-4
v_gene: TRBV5-1
CDR3aa: CASSRTGVNEKLFF

j_gene: TRBJ2-1
v_gene: TRBV6-5
CDR3aa: CASSYAGGGTYNEQFF

j_gene: TRBJ2-7
v_gene: TRBV20-1
CDR3aa: CSARTSGRGAYEQYF

j_gene: TRBJ1-1
v_gene: TRBV29-1
CDR3aa: CSVPVDRGRTEAFF

j_gene: TRBJ1-4
v_gene: TRBV30
CDR3aa: CAWSVLRTTNEKLFF

j_gene: TRBJ2-5
v_gene: TRBV10-2
CDR3aa: CASSGAGALQETQYF

j_gene: TRBJ1-1
v_gene: TRBV6-1
CDR3aa: CASSPETGQVGTEAFF

j_gene: TRBJ1-1
v_gene: TRBV29-1
CDR3aa: CSVEERVNTEAFF